This entry lists 7 T cell receptor beta chains sequenced from one sample in a study of blood T cell repertoires in COVID-19. Using immunoSEQ multiplex PCR, the repertoire was profiled, and TCRdb retains in-frame clones only, with some absent. The sample contains 89,000 or so clones, approximately 86% of which appear only once. Sequencing used peripheral blood. The receptor set was obtained from a human donor in a cohort sampled during active COVID-19.

The V call is TRBV28, the J call TRBJ2-6; a possible D gene is TRBD1 (6 bases). CDR3 length equals 16 residues. V lost 4 bases and J 4 bases, leaving 14 bases between the germline ends. The V gene's germline CDR1 is MDHEN and CDR2 SYDVKM. As DNA, the CDR3 is TGTGCCAGCAGTTCAGGAACCGGGACAGGGGCCAACGTCCTGACTTTC. Its translation: CASSSGTGTGANVLTF.

The J gene is TRBJ1-3, the V gene TRBV27; unclear D gene. CDR3 length: 16 residues. CDR1 and CDR2 from the germline V gene are MNHEY and SMNVEV (reference sequence). Trimming took off 7 bases at V and 4 bases at J, with 20 bases between the two ends. CDR3 amino acids: CASTSFLRRGGNTIYF. The CDR3, as DNA: TGTGCCAGCACCTCCTTCTTGCGCCGAGGGGGAAACACCATATATTTT.

This clone was seen just once. CDR3 bases: TGCGCCAGCAGCCCCCTACAGGGGGCCGGCCCTGAAGCTTTCTTT. Its translation: CASSPLQGAGPEAFF. The J gene is TRBJ1-1, the V gene TRBV5-1, with TRBD1 matching over 9 bases. The CDR3 has 15 amino acids. Germline CDR1 is SGHRS and CDR2 is YFSETQ. With 4 bases clipped from V and 6 bases from J, the junction kept 10 bases outside the gene matches. The variable domain in full, completed from reference TRBV5-1 and TRBJ1-1, reads KAGVTQTPRYLIKTRGQQVTLSCSPISGHRSVSWYQQTPGQGLQFLFEYFSETQRNKGNFPGRFSGRQFSNSRSEMNVSTLELGDSALYLCASSPLQGAGPEAFFGQGTRLTVV.

The V gene is TRBV11-2, the J gene TRBJ1-2; possibly TRBD1 for D (5 bases). The V and J ends lost 5 bases and 0 bases respectively, with 19 bases between them. CDR3 length: 17 residues. Germline V CDR1 and CDR2: SGHAT, FQNNGV. The CDR3 DNA reads as TGTGCCAGCAGCCCACCCGGAGGGGCAGAAGCTAACTATGGCTACACCTTC. Translating gives CASSPPGGAEANYGYTF. Looking up the rest from reference TRBV11-2 and TRBJ1-2 gives the full variable domain: EAGVAQSPRYKIIEKRQSVAFWCNPISGHATLYWYQQILGQGPKLLIQFQNNGVVDDSQLPKDRFSAERLKGVDSTLKIQPAKLEDSAVYLCASSPPGGAEANYGYTFGSGTRLTVV.

The V gene is TRBV12-5, the J gene TRBJ2-2; weak D call: TRBD1 (5 bases). The CDR3 has 14 amino acids. Trimming removed 2 bases from V and 6 bases from J, with 10 bases in between. Germline CDR1 LGHNT, CDR2 FRNRAP. This CDR3 reads CASGLLRVAGELFF. The CDR3 DNA sequence: TGTGCTAGTGGTTTGCTCAGGGTGGCCGGGGAGCTGTTTTTT.

The chain carries TRBV5-4 and TRBJ1-2; maybe TRBD1 (5 bases). Deletions cut 3 bases from V and 4 bases from J, with 22 bases between. CDR1 is SGHNT and CDR2 is YYREEE in the germline V gene (reference sequence). The CDR3 is 17 amino acids. CDR3 loop: CASSSLRQIYGSYGYTF. CDR3 nucleotides: TGTGCCAGCAGCTCCCTTCGACAGATTTACGGGAGCTATGGCTACACCTTC.

In its sample, this clone was seen once. The rearrangement links TRBV29-1 to TRBJ2-7; TRBD1 aligns across 9 bases. V dropped 4 bases and J dropped 3; count of bases not matched to a gene: 4. Looked up from germline, CDR1 is SQVTM and CDR2 is ANQGSEA. The CDR3 contains 13 residues. The CDR3 here is CSVGTGEFYEQYF. CDR3 sequence (DNA): TGCAGCGTTGGGACAGGGGAATTCTACGAGCAGTACTTC.